The subject of this entry is one TCR beta chain. The antigen is unknown. The J segment lost 4 bases and the V segment lost 3 bases, leaving 5 bases of the junction unmatched. This CDR3 region has 14 residues. Germline CDR1 and CDR2: SGHRS and YFSETQ. The record originates from a study of cytomegalovirus exposure and HLA in healthy donors. Findings of the study overall: Accurate predictions that matched the HLA-A and HLA-B alleles of most subjects were reportedly made from TCR beta sequences. In an earlier analysis, most TCR beta V segments were productive about 87% or about 30% of the time. Further analysis was carried out later, and it showed several of the most significant clusters appearing linked to common viral pathogens.

PCR primers comprised 60 Vbeta and 13 Jbeta primers. The assay was immunoSEQ multiplex PCR, and TCRdb's table has in-frame clones only and misses some. The sample lists about 200,000 clones, 82% occurring once. Specimen: PBMCs. This receptor was identified in a woman in her forties or fifties in good health and CMV-seropositive. The genes are TRBV5-1 and TRBJ2-3; TRBD2 matches 7 bases. The DNA of the CDR3 is TGCGCCAGCAGCTCCAACGCGGGGGCAGATACGCAGTATTTT. It is translated as CASSSNAGADTQYF.